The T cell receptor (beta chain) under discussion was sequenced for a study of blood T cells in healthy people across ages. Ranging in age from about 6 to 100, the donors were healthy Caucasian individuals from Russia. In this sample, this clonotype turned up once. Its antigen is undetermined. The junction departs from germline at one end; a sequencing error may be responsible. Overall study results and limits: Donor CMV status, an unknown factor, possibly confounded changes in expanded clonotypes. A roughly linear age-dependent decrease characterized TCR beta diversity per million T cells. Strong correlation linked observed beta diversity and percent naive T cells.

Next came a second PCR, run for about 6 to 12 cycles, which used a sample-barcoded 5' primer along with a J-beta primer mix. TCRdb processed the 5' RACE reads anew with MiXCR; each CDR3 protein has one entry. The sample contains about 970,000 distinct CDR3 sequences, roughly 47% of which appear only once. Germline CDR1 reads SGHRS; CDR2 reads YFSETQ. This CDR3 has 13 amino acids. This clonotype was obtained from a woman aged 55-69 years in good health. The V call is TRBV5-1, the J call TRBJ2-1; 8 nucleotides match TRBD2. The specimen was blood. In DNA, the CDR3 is TGCGTCAGCAGCTTGACCCTAGCGGGTAGTAGGTTCTTC. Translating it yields CVSSLTLAGSRFF.